The sequence of this T cell receptor (beta chain) was determined in a study of T cells in Graves' hyperthyroidism and ophthalmopathy. Across the whole study: Peripheral blood was obtained at initial diagnosis, preceding any treatment. Regarding the study as a whole: In blood, most of the thyroid clonotypes expanded above 0.001 were also present.

Using RNA transcripts as the source, TCR beta CDR3 regions were amplified. The TCR CDR3 first-round RT-PCR relied on the HTBI primer set. TCRdb re-called the multiplex PCR reads with MiXCR, one entry per CDR3 protein. The sample lists 130,000 to 150,000 distinct CDR3 sequences, around 20% occurring once. V gave up 5 bases and J gave up 4 bases; unmatched junction bases: 2. The germline gives CDR1 LGHNA, CDR2 YNFKEQ. This CDR3 has 13 amino acids. Patients aged 18 to 65 had newly diagnosed hyperthyroidism of under 2 months' duration. Used for diagnoses were clinical symptoms, serum thyroxine and TRAb, thyroid ultrasound and orbital computed tomography. The table lists this clonotype with many counts. Its antigen remains unknown.

This TCR was recovered from a woman aged 50 to 65 with Graves' hyperthyroidism that later progressed to Graves' ophthalmopathy. V usage is TRBV4-2 and J usage is TRBJ2-5; 9 nucleotides align to TRBD2. Sequences were obtained from blood. Here the CDR3 reads CASSKLAGETQYF. The CDR3 region has the DNA TGTGCCAGCAGCAAACTAGCGGGAGAGACCCAGTACTTC.